The rows below give T cell receptor beta chains drawn from one sample of a study of T cell responses to AZD1222 COVID-19 vaccine. The repertoire was sequenced with immunoSEQ multiplex PCR; TCRdb's copy has only in-frame clones and lacks some. Of some 110,000 clones in the sample, about 86% are singletons; the top ten hold over 8.5%. The input for sequencing was peripheral blood, taken on day 0 of AZD1222 vaccination. These receptors came from an adult in good health. Both conserved end residues are part of each CDR3. A D gene is named only where the DNA matches it firmly. Clone size appears in some rows only: once, few, many, or a class for an expanded clone.

clone size	CDR3 length	D gene	V gene	J gene	CDR3 DNA	CDR3 protein
.	12	.	TRBV19	TRBJ1-2	TGTGCCAGTACCAGACAGCGGGGTGGCTACACCTTC	CASTRQRGGYTF
.	13	TRBD2	TRBV5-4	TRBJ2-3	TGTGCCAGCAGCAGCGGGACGACAGATACGCAGTATTTT	CASSSGTTDTQYF
.	14	.	TRBV18	TRBJ2-1	TGTGCCAGCTCACCGGGGGGGGCGCTGAGTGAGCAGTTCTTC	CASSPGGALSEQFF
.	17	TRBD1	TRBV14	TRBJ1-4	TGTGCCAGCAGCCGAGGGCGGACAGGGGGTGAGCGGGAAAAACTGTTTTTT	CASSRGRTGGEREKLFF
.	16	TRBD1	TRBV7-3	TRBJ2-3	TGTGCCAGCAGCTCCTTAGGACAGGGGGCCACAGATACGCAGTATTTT	CASSSLGQGATDTQYF
.	13	.	TRBV5-8	TRBJ2-5	TGTGCCAGCAGCCTACAGGGAAGAGAGACCCAGTACTTC	CASSLQGRETQYF
few	15	TRBD1	TRBV19	TRBJ1-2	TGTGCCAGTAGTGCGTCCCAGGGGGCGGACTATGGCTACACCTTC	CASSASQGADYGYTF
once	15	TRBD1	TRBV5-5	TRBJ1-2	TGTGCCAGCAGCGGTCAGGGGGCGCAGGGCTATGGCTACACCTTC	CASSGQGAQGYGYTF
.	16	TRBD1	TRBV4-3	TRBJ1-3	TGCGCCAGCAGCCAAGAGGGACAGGGGGTAGGAAACACCATATATTTT	CASSQEGQGVGNTIYF
once	11	.	TRBV12-3/TRBV12-4	TRBJ2-5	TGTGCCAGCAGTTTGCAGGAGACCCAGTACTTC	CASSLQETQYF
.	17	TRBD1	TRBV7-9	TRBJ1-5	TGTGCCAGCAGCGGCCAGGACAGGGGGCGAGGCAATCAGCCCCAGCATTTT	CASSGQDRGRGNQPQHF
.	17	.	TRBV5-5	TRBJ1-4	TGTGCCAGCAGCATCCACACTGGCGATGCAACTAATGAAAAACTGTTTTTT	CASSIHTGDATNEKLFF
.	16	TRBD1	TRBV28	TRBJ2-1	TGTGCCAGCAGCCTGCCCGGGACAGGGGGTAGGAATGAGCAGTTCTTC	CASSLPGTGGRNEQFF